This TCR beta chain was obtained from a study of graft-versus-host responses after intestinal transplantation. About this clone: Its matching antigen is unknown.

The repertoire was sequenced with immunoSEQ multiplex PCR; TCRdb's copy has only in-frame clones and lacks some. The sample consists of 75,000 to 100,000 clones, around 83% of them appearing once. This CDR3 is built from 15 residues. Germline CDR1 is SGHKS and CDR2 is YYEKEE (reference sequence). The V and J ends lost 5 bases and 1 base, in that order; junction bases with no gene match: 8. V usage is TRBV5-5 and J usage is TRBJ1-2; 7 bases align to TRBD1. Specimen: unstimulated CD8+ T cells sorted from spleen or lymph node cells, collected before intestinal transplant. The sequence was collected from a human donor who received an intestinal transplant. Written as DNA, the CDR3 is TGTGCCAGCAGTGGATTCAGGGGGTATAACTATGGCTACACCTTC. Protein product: CASSGFRGYNYGYTF.